These T cell receptor beta chains were read from a single sample in a study of cytomegalovirus exposure and HLA in healthy donors. The table came from immunoSEQ multiplex PCR; TCRdb's copy has only in-frame clones and leaves some out. The table shows approximately 77,000 clones, with roughly 76% occurring only once. The sequenced sample was PBMCs. Receptors were obtained from a male donor in good health and CMV-seropositive. Each CDR3 is given with its conserved first and last residue. D genes are given only for firm matches. Size values are once, few and many counts, or a class for expanded clones, and some rows have none.

CDR3aa: CASSFDSKNIQYF; CDR3nt: TGTGCCAGCAGCTTCGACAGCAAAAACATTCAGTACTTC; d_gene: .; v_gene: TRBV11-2; j_gene: TRBJ2-4; abundance: .
CDR3aa: CASSLRAGGPSSTDTQYF; CDR3nt: TGTGCCAGCAGCTTAAGGGCGGGGGGCCCTTCTAGCACAGATACGCAGTATTTT; d_gene: TRBD2; v_gene: TRBV7-2; j_gene: TRBJ2-3; abundance: few
CDR3aa: CASSLASGGLTGELFF; CDR3nt: TGTGCCAGCAGTTTAGCTAGCGGGGGGTTAACCGGGGAGCTGTTTTTT; d_gene: TRBD2; v_gene: TRBV28; j_gene: TRBJ2-2; abundance: .
CDR3aa: CAWRVQTNTEAFF; CDR3nt: TGTGCCTGGAGAGTACAAACGAACACTGAAGCTTTCTTT; d_gene: .; v_gene: TRBV30; j_gene: TRBJ1-1; abundance: .
CDR3aa: CASSETRSDTQYF; CDR3nt: TGTGCCAGCAGTGAAACCCGGTCAGATACGCAGTATTTT; d_gene: .; v_gene: TRBV2; j_gene: TRBJ2-3; abundance: .
CDR3aa: CSVGQYTEAFF; CDR3nt: TGCAGCGTTGGACAGTACACTGAAGCTTTCTTT; d_gene: .; v_gene: TRBV29-1; j_gene: TRBJ1-1; abundance: .
CDR3aa: CASSEPGVRNQPQHF; CDR3nt: TGTGCCAGCTCCGAACCAGGGGTGCGCAATCAGCCCCAGCATTTT; d_gene: .; v_gene: TRBV6-1; j_gene: TRBJ1-5; abundance: .
CDR3aa: CASSASGRAIDEQYF; CDR3nt: TGTGCCAGCAGCGCTAGCGGGAGGGCCATCGACGAGCAGTACTTC; d_gene: TRBD2; v_gene: TRBV7-6; j_gene: TRBJ2-7; abundance: .
CDR3aa: CASSIGKTQYF; CDR3nt: TGTGCCAGTAGTATCGGGAAGACCCAGTACTTC; d_gene: .; v_gene: TRBV19; j_gene: TRBJ2-5; abundance: .
CDR3aa: CSSSSGLAGAADTQYF; CDR3nt: TGTTCCAGCAGCTCAGGACTAGCGGGAGCAGCAGATACGCAGTATTTT; d_gene: TRBD2; v_gene: TRBV7-9; j_gene: TRBJ2-3; abundance: .
CDR3aa: CASSIGWQISYNEQFF; CDR3nt: TGTGCCAGTAGTATAGGTTGGCAGATCTCCTACAATGAGCAGTTCTTC; d_gene: .; v_gene: TRBV19; j_gene: TRBJ2-1; abundance: .
CDR3aa: CASSAGQGIYEQYF; CDR3nt: TGCGCCAGCAGCGCCGGACAGGGGATATACGAGCAGTACTTC; d_gene: TRBD1; v_gene: TRBV5-1; j_gene: TRBJ2-7; abundance: .
CDR3aa: CASSPRTSGNEQFF; CDR3nt: TGCGCCAGCAGCCCCCGGACTAGCGGGAATGAGCAGTTCTTC; d_gene: TRBD2; v_gene: TRBV4-3; j_gene: TRBJ2-1; abundance: .
CDR3aa: CASSPGVTSSYEQYF; CDR3nt: TGTGCCAGCAGCCCGGGGGTTACAAGCTCCTACGAGCAGTACTTC; d_gene: .; v_gene: TRBV7-2; j_gene: TRBJ2-7; abundance: .
CDR3aa: CSVGQANTEAFF; CDR3nt: TGCAGCGTCGGACAGGCGAACACTGAAGCTTTCTTT; d_gene: TRBD1; v_gene: TRBV29-1; j_gene: TRBJ1-1; abundance: .
CDR3aa: CASTSGAGGYEQYF; CDR3nt: TGTGCCAGCACCTCTGGGGCGGGAGGCTACGAGCAGTACTTC; d_gene: TRBD2; v_gene: TRBV28; j_gene: TRBJ2-7; abundance: .
CDR3aa: CASSQDRAGGPETQYF; CDR3nt: TGTGCCAGCAGCCAAGATAGGGCGGGAGGCCCAGAGACCCAGTACTTC; d_gene: TRBD2; v_gene: TRBV4-2; j_gene: TRBJ2-5; abundance: few
CDR3aa: CASSQDSTAAPYEQYF; CDR3nt: TGTGCCAGCAGCCAAGATTCAACAGCAGCTCCCTACGAGCAGTACTTC; d_gene: .; v_gene: TRBV4-2; j_gene: TRBJ2-7; abundance: few
CDR3aa: CASSQDPGQGVFDTEAFF; CDR3nt: TGCGCCAGCAGCCAAGACCCGGGACAGGGGGTTTTCGACACTGAAGCTTTCTTT; d_gene: TRBD1; v_gene: TRBV4-1; j_gene: TRBJ1-1; abundance: .
CDR3aa: CASSIGGYTEAFF; CDR3nt: TGTGCCAGTAGTATAGGCGGGTACACTGAAGCTTTCTTT; d_gene: .; v_gene: TRBV19; j_gene: TRBJ1-1; abundance: .
CDR3aa: CALGAGQRRQPQHF; CDR3nt: TGTGCTCTTGGGGCTGGACAGAGACGTCAGCCCCAGCATTTT; d_gene: .; v_gene: TRBV30; j_gene: TRBJ1-5; abundance: .
CDR3aa: CASRPTGGPGNEQFF; CDR3nt: TGCGCCAGCAGGCCCACGGGGGGGCCTGGAAATGAGCAGTTCTTC; d_gene: TRBD2; v_gene: TRBV5-1; j_gene: TRBJ2-1; abundance: .
CDR3aa: CASSLGGSRNQPQHF; CDR3nt: TGTGCCAGCAGTCTCGGGGGGTCGCGGAATCAGCCCCAGCATTTT; d_gene: .; v_gene: TRBV6-5; j_gene: TRBJ1-5; abundance: few
CDR3aa: CASSVQGITGELFF; CDR3nt: TGTGCCAGCAGCGTCCAGGGGATCACCGGGGAGCTGTTTTTT; d_gene: .; v_gene: TRBV9; j_gene: TRBJ2-2; abundance: few
CDR3aa: CASSRGGTGQSVWNSPLHF; CDR3nt: TGTGCCAGCAGCAGGGGCGGGACAGGGCAATCGGTGTGGAATTCACCCCTCCACTTT; d_gene: TRBD1; v_gene: TRBV5-6; j_gene: TRBJ1-6; abundance: .
CDR3aa: CSASVGEANTQYF; CDR3nt: TGCAGCGCGTCCGTAGGGGAGGCAAATACGCAGTATTTT; d_gene: .; v_gene: TRBV29-1; j_gene: TRBJ2-3; abundance: .
CDR3aa: CASSGPAGTGGEQYF; CDR3nt: TGTGCCAGCAGCGGCCCAGCGGGGACAGGCGGCGAGCAGTACTTC; d_gene: .; v_gene: TRBV5-4; j_gene: TRBJ2-7; abundance: .
CDR3aa: CAWSLTGRETQYF; CDR3nt: TGTGCCTGGAGTTTGACAGGCCGAGAGACCCAGTACTTC; d_gene: .; v_gene: TRBV30; j_gene: TRBJ2-5; abundance: .
CDR3aa: CASSISGSGVPGELFF; CDR3nt: TGTGCCAGTAGCATTAGCGGGAGCGGGGTCCCCGGGGAGCTGTTTTTT; d_gene: TRBD2; v_gene: TRBV19; j_gene: TRBJ2-2; abundance: .
CDR3aa: CAWGRAGDQYF; CDR3nt: TGTGCCTGGGGCAGGGCAGGAGACCAGTACTTC; d_gene: .; v_gene: TRBV30; j_gene: TRBJ2-5; abundance: .
CDR3aa: CASSITGSPQDTQYF; CDR3nt: TGTGCCAGTAGTATCACAGGTAGCCCCCAGGATACGCAGTATTTT; d_gene: .; v_gene: TRBV19; j_gene: TRBJ2-3; abundance: once
CDR3aa: CASSGNIGTSTDTQYF; CDR3nt: TGTGCCAGCAGCGGGAACATTGGGACAAGCACAGATACGCAGTATTTT; d_gene: .; v_gene: TRBV9; j_gene: TRBJ2-3; abundance: .
CDR3aa: CASTKTGWNEQFF; CDR3nt: TGTGCCAGTACTAAGACAGGGTGGAATGAGCAGTTCTTC; d_gene: TRBD1; v_gene: TRBV19; j_gene: TRBJ2-1; abundance: few
CDR3aa: CASSLASGNYEQYF; CDR3nt: TGCGCCAGCAGCTTGGCCAGCGGGAACTACGAGCAGTACTTC; d_gene: TRBD2; v_gene: TRBV5-1; j_gene: TRBJ2-7; abundance: .
CDR3aa: CASSRTGGPSSGNTIYF; CDR3nt: TGCGCCAGCAGTCGCACAGGGGGCCCTAGCTCTGGAAACACCATATATTTT; d_gene: TRBD1; v_gene: TRBV5-1; j_gene: TRBJ1-3; abundance: .
CDR3aa: CASSQGGRDTQYF; CDR3nt: TGTGCCAGCAGTCAGGGGGGTAGGGATACGCAGTATTTT; d_gene: .; v_gene: TRBV7-2; j_gene: TRBJ2-3; abundance: .
CDR3aa: CASSQSPDSNEKLFF; CDR3nt: TGTGCCAGCAGCCAATCCCCGGACAGTAATGAAAAACTGTTTTTT; d_gene: .; v_gene: TRBV16; j_gene: TRBJ1-4; abundance: .
CDR3aa: CASSIPGVTNEQFF; CDR3nt: TGTGCCAGTAGTATCCCGGGAGTTACAAATGAGCAGTTCTTC; d_gene: .; v_gene: TRBV19; j_gene: TRBJ2-1; abundance: .
CDR3aa: CASTKIDSGNTIYF; CDR3nt: TGTGCCAGCACTAAAATTGACTCTGGAAACACCATATATTTT; d_gene: .; v_gene: TRBV6-1; j_gene: TRBJ1-3; abundance: .
CDR3aa: CASSGPTGQGGHGYTF; CDR3nt: TGTGCCAGCAGCGGACCTACCGGGCAGGGAGGACATGGCTACACCTTC; d_gene: .; v_gene: TRBV9; j_gene: TRBJ1-2; abundance: .
CDR3aa: CASSSQGTLGAEQYF; CDR3nt: TGTGCCAGCAGTTCCCAGGGGACCCTCGGGGCCGAGCAGTACTTC; d_gene: .; v_gene: TRBV7-2; j_gene: TRBJ2-7; abundance: .
CDR3aa: CASSEGGGFRSYNSPLHF; CDR3nt: TGTGCCAGCAGTGAAGGAGGGGGTTTTCGCTCCTATAATTCACCCCTCCACTTT; d_gene: .; v_gene: TRBV6-1; j_gene: TRBJ1-6; abundance: once
CDR3aa: CATSDWASGRANYNEQFF; CDR3nt: TGTGCCACCAGTGATTGGGCTAGCGGGAGGGCTAACTACAATGAGCAGTTCTTC; d_gene: TRBD2; v_gene: TRBV6-4; j_gene: TRBJ2-1; abundance: .
CDR3aa: CASSPRTSGRTYEQYF; CDR3nt: TGTGCCAGTAGTCCCCGGACTAGCGGGAGGACCTACGAGCAGTACTTC; d_gene: TRBD2; v_gene: TRBV19; j_gene: TRBJ2-7; abundance: .
CDR3aa: CAISAPRTDTQYF; CDR3nt: TGTGCCATCAGCGCTCCGAGGACAGATACGCAGTATTTT; d_gene: .; v_gene: TRBV10-3; j_gene: TRBJ2-3; abundance: .
CDR3aa: CAISETTGTEAFF; CDR3nt: TGTGCCATCAGTGAAACGACGGGCACTGAAGCTTTCTTT; d_gene: .; v_gene: TRBV10-3; j_gene: TRBJ1-1; abundance: .
CDR3aa: CSVGYTRKTDTQYF; CDR3nt: TGCAGCGTTGGGTACACTAGGAAAACAGATACGCAGTATTTT; d_gene: .; v_gene: TRBV29-1; j_gene: TRBJ2-3; abundance: .
CDR3aa: CASSAIFRTSSYNEQFF; CDR3nt: TGTGCCAGCAGCGCCATTTTTCGGACTAGCTCCTACAATGAGCAGTTCTTC; d_gene: TRBD2; v_gene: TRBV11-2; j_gene: TRBJ2-1; abundance: .
CDR3aa: CASSDRRYF; CDR3nt: TGTGCCAGCAGTGACAGAAGGTACTTC; d_gene: .; v_gene: TRBV6-1; j_gene: TRBJ2-5; abundance: few
CDR3aa: CASKVGDRGGYTF; CDR3nt: TGTGCCAGTAAAGTAGGCGACAGAGGTGGCTACACCTTC; d_gene: .; v_gene: TRBV19; j_gene: TRBJ1-2; abundance: .
CDR3aa: CAWSRSGGTDTQYF; CDR3nt: TGTGCCTGGAGCCGGAGCGGCGGCACAGATACGCAGTATTTT; d_gene: .; v_gene: TRBV30; j_gene: TRBJ2-3; abundance: .
CDR3aa: CASSFGTGAGCEQFF; CDR3nt: TGTGCCAGCAGCTTTGGGACAGGGGCTGGTTGTGAGCAGTTCTTC; d_gene: TRBD1; v_gene: TRBV7-6; j_gene: TRBJ2-1; abundance: .
CDR3aa: CASSLGGQGRTGELFF; CDR3nt: TGTGCCAGCAGCTTGGGGGGACAGGGGCGGACCGGGGAGCTGTTTTTT; d_gene: TRBD1; v_gene: TRBV5-4; j_gene: TRBJ2-2; abundance: .
CDR3aa: CASSPDNEQFF; CDR3nt: TGTGCCAGCAGCCCCGACAATGAGCAGTTCTTC; d_gene: .; v_gene: TRBV9; j_gene: TRBJ2-1; abundance: .
CDR3aa: CASSLTGGGELFF; CDR3nt: TGTGCCAGCAGTTTGACAGGCGGCGGGGAGCTGTTTTTT; d_gene: .; v_gene: TRBV27; j_gene: TRBJ2-2; abundance: .
CDR3aa: CASSFDSRDQPQHF; CDR3nt: TGCGCCAGCAGCTTCGACAGCAGAGATCAGCCCCAGCATTTT; d_gene: .; v_gene: TRBV5-1; j_gene: TRBJ1-5; abundance: .
CDR3aa: CASSYSGSAYEQYF; CDR3nt: TGTGCCAGCAGTTACTCCGGGTCGGCCTACGAGCAGTACTTC; d_gene: .; v_gene: TRBV6-5; j_gene: TRBJ2-7; abundance: .
CDR3aa: CSSSSGPVSLRGNEQFF; CDR3nt: TGTTCCAGCAGCTCGGGGCCCGTTTCCCTCCGGGGGAATGAGCAGTTCTTC; d_gene: .; v_gene: TRBV7-9; j_gene: TRBJ2-1; abundance: .